The 20 T cell receptor beta chains listed next were all sequenced from one sample in a study of cytomegalovirus exposure and HLA in healthy donors. The PCR employed 60 Vbeta primers together with 13 Jbeta primers. Sequenced by immunoSEQ multiplex PCR; TCRdb stores in-frame clones only, minus some. This sample has about 190,000 clones, with more than 60% found just once. The sequencing input was PBMCs. The receptor set was obtained from a woman in her 30s in good health and CMV-seropositive.

This chain uses TRBV7-3 with TRBJ2-3, with 9 positions matching TRBD2. The J segment lost 5 bases and the V segment lost 5 bases, leaving 11 bases of the junction unmatched. The CDR3 consists of 16 residues. Germline CDR1 and CDR2: SGHTA and FQGTGA. The CDR3 DNA sequence: TGTGCCAGCAGCCCCCTGGGGCGGGGGGGTCAAGATACGCAGTATTTT. It yields the protein CASSPLGRGGQDTQYF.

The V gene is TRBV6-6, the J gene TRBJ2-5, with 7 positions matching TRBD1. This CDR3 is built from 13 residues. Trimming at V came to 5 bases and at J to 5 bases, leaving 5 bases not matched to a gene. CDR1 and CDR2 (germline): MNHNY, SVGAGI (reference sequence). CDR3 DNA sequence: TGTGCCAGCAGTAACAGGGGACGCGAGACCCAGTACTTC. Translated, it gives CASSNRGRETQYF.

V and J are TRBV19 and TRBJ1-2; unclear D gene. The CDR3 spans 15 residues. Trimming pared 3 bases from V and 4 bases from J, leaving 15 bases between. Per the germline V gene, CDR1 is LNHDA and CDR2 is SQIVND (reference sequence). The CDR3 sequence is CASSIMARVSYGYTF. CDR3 DNA: TGTGCCAGTAGTATCATGGCCCGGGTTAGCTATGGCTACACCTTC.

The chain recombines TRBV5-1 with TRBJ1-5; the D gene is possibly TRBD1 (6 bases). The germline V gene has CDR1 SGHRS and CDR2 YFSETQ. The length of the CDR3 is 15 residues. Trimming cost V 2 bases and J 3 bases, with 12 bases left between them. CDR3 region: CASSLAGADNQPQHF. CDR3 DNA sequence: TGCGCCAGCAGCTTAGCAGGGGCGGACAATCAGCCCCAGCATTTT.

The rearrangement links TRBV6-5 to TRBJ2-3, with D perhaps TRBD1 (6 bases). Trimming removed 8 bases from V and 6 bases from J, with 15 bases in between. The germline V gene encodes CDR1 MNHEY and CDR2 SVGAGI. The CDR3 has 13 amino acids. CDR3 sequence reads: CASGGLGADTQYF. CDR3 DNA sequence: TGTGCCAGCGGCGGACTGGGGGCGGATACGCAGTATTTT.

V is TRBV4-1 and J is TRBJ2-3, with a weak D call TRBD1 (6 bases). Germline V lookup: CDR1 MGHRA, CDR2 YSYEKL. This CDR3 comprises 15 residues. Trimming took off 1 base at V and 6 bases at J, with 14 bases between the two ends. CDR3 DNA: TGCGCCAGCAGCCAAGTGTCTGGGACACCCGATACGCAGTATTTT. This gives the protein CASSQVSGTPDTQYF.

The chain links TRBV29-1 to TRBJ1-4; weak D call: TRBD1 (5 bases). The CDR3 runs 12 residues. Per germline, CDR1 SQVTM and CDR2 ANQGSEA. Deletions cut 5 bases from V and 6 bases from J, with 10 bases between. The CDR3 region has the DNA TGCAGCGTTCACGGAGGGGATGAAAAACTGTTTTTT. Protein sequence: CSVHGGDEKLFF.

The chain couples TRBV6-5 to TRBJ2-7; the match to TRBD2 covers 9 bases. Trimming took 0 bases from V and 8 from J; bases not matched to a gene: 8. The germline V gene has CDR1 MNHEY and CDR2 SVGAGI. This CDR3 has 15 amino acids. This CDR3 reads CASSYSASGMGQQYF. The DNA of the CDR3 is TGTGCCAGCAGTTACTCAGCTAGCGGGATGGGCCAGCAGTACTTC.

This rearrangement joins TRBV6-5 to TRBJ2-1; TRBD1 might be the D (5 bases). Trimming removed 8 bases at V and 3 bases at J, with 11 bases between. The CDR3 has 13 amino acids. Germline V lookup: CDR1 MNHEY, CDR2 SVGAGI. DNA for the CDR3: TGTGCCAGCTCATGGCAGGGCTACAATGAGCAGTTCTTC. Its translation: CASSWQGYNEQFF.

This clone was detected only once. V and J are TRBV6-5 and TRBJ2-7; 10 nucleotides match TRBD2. Germline V CDR1 and CDR2: MNHEY, SVGAGI. This CDR3 has 15 residues. After removal of 6 bases from V and 3 bases from J, the junction contained 8 bases not matched to a gene. CDR3 sequence: CASRSPSGSYYEQYF. CDR3 coding DNA: TGTGCCAGCAGGTCCCCTAGCGGGAGTTACTACGAGCAGTACTTC.

The chain is built from TRBV14 and TRBJ2-7, with 7 bases that match TRBD1. Germline values: CDR1 SGHDN, CDR2 FVKESK. Trimming at V came to 4 bases and at J to 4 bases, leaving 4 bases not matched to a gene. There are 13 residues in the CDR3. DNA for the CDR3: TGTGCCAGCAGCCGAAGGGGGCCGTACGAGCAGTACTTC. As protein: CASSRRGPYEQYF.

The rearrangement joins TRBV30 to TRBJ1-5; 9 bases align to TRBD1. The J segment lost 6 bases and the V segment lost 0 bases, leaving 3 bases of the junction unmatched. The length of the CDR3 is 14 residues. Germline V lookup: CDR1 GTSNPN, CDR2 SVGIG (reference sequence). This CDR3 reads CAWSVDRGTQPQHF. The CDR3 nucleotides read TGTGCCTGGAGTGTAGACAGGGGGACTCAGCCCCAGCATTTT. Full variable domain (missing parts from reference TRBV30 and TRBJ1-5): SQTIHQWPATLVQPVGSPLSLECTVEGTSNPNLYWYRQAAGRGLQLLFYSVGIGQISSEVPQNLSASRPQDRQFILSSKKLLLSDSGFYLCAWSVDRGTQPQHFGDGTRLSIL.

This clone was detected only a few times. The chain is built from TRBV7-9 and TRBJ1-3; the D gene is possibly TRBD1 (6 bases). Trimming removed 6 bases from V and 5 bases from J, with 20 bases in between. CDR3 length: 16 amino acids. The germline V gene has CDR1 SEHNR and CDR2 FQNEAQ (reference sequence). The CDR3 bases are TGTGCCAGCAGTTCGACCGGCGGGGGGCATAGAAACACCATATATTTT. It is translated as CASSSTGGGHRNTIYF.

The chain couples TRBV7-7 to TRBJ2-1, with 9 bases identical to TRBD2. The V segment lost 5 bases and the J segment 8 bases; nucleotides outside the gene matches: 16. The CDR3 has 17 amino acids. Germline lookup yields CDR1 SSHAT and CDR2 FNYEAQ (reference sequence). CDR3 sequence reads: CASSLPEVAGVSHEQFF. The CDR3 nucleotides read TGTGCCAGCAGCCTACCCGAGGTAGCGGGAGTATCCCATGAGCAGTTCTTC.

This rearrangement joins TRBV19 to TRBJ2-5; maybe TRBD2 (6 bases). V lost 3 bases to trimming and J lost 7 bases, with 12 bases between them. The CDR3 runs to 13 residues. CDR1 and CDR2 from the germline V gene are LNHDA and SQIVND (reference sequence). The CDR3 sequence is CASSMRTGGTQYF. CDR3 sequence (DNA): TGTGCCAGTAGTATGAGGACCGGGGGGACCCAGTACTTC.

This clone was detected a few times. The V and J genes are TRBV28 and TRBJ2-3; D remains ambiguous. The V end lost 5 bases, the J end lost 2 bases, and 14 bases lay between the germline ends. This CDR3 is 15 amino acids long. Germline assignment: CDR1 MDHEN and CDR2 SYDVKM. The CDR3 DNA reads as TGTGCCAGCAGTCTTACAACCGTTATCACAGATACGCAGTATTTT. Protein sequence: CASSLTTVITDTQYF.

V is TRBV6-6 and J is TRBJ1-2; D perhaps matches TRBD1 (5 bases). The V and J ends lost 2 bases and 2 bases respectively, with 12 bases between them. This CDR3 region has 15 residues. Germline CDR1 and CDR2: MNHNY and SVGAGI (reference sequence). The CDR3 coding sequence is TGTGCCAGCAGTTACCCAACGGGGGGGAACTATGGCTACACCTTC. It codes for CASSYPTGGNYGYTF.

The rearrangement uses TRBV29-1 and TRBJ1-1; 8 nucleotides agree with TRBD1. The germline V gene has CDR1 SQVTM and CDR2 ANQGSEA. The ends lost 4 bases at V and 0 bases at J; junction bases unmatched: 10. There are 16 residues in the CDR3. CDR3 coding DNA: TGCAGCGTTGTAAGGTGGGGGGACAGGATGAACACTGAAGCTTTCTTT. Amino acid sequence: CSVVRWGDRMNTEAFF.

The rearrangement links TRBV5-1 to TRBJ1-2; 7 nucleotides line up with TRBD1. Germline loops: CDR1 SGHRS, CDR2 YFSETQ. After removal of 2 bases from V and 0 bases from J, the junction contained 4 bases not matched to a gene. The CDR3 consists of 15 residues. The CDR3 DNA is TGCGCCAGCAGCTTCACAGGGGATTCTAACTATGGCTACACCTTC. Its protein is CASSFTGDSNYGYTF.

This chain uses TRBV19 with TRBJ1-1, with 7 positions matching TRBD1. This CDR3 is built from 13 residues. The V gene end was trimmed by 6 bases and the J gene end by 4 bases; junction bases not matched to a gene: 5. Germline CDR1 is LNHDA and CDR2 is SQIVND (reference sequence). DNA for the CDR3: TGTGCCAGTAGCAGGGGGTACGGCACTGAAGCTTTCTTT. Translation gives CASSRGYGTEAFF.